The 19 T cell receptor beta chains below all came from one sample that was sequenced in a study of spatial heterogeneity in lung cancer. TCRdb re-called the 5' RACE reads with MiXCR, one entry per CDR3 protein. The data contain roughly 70,000 distinct CDR3 sequences, 8% to 9.5% of them seen just once; the ten biggest clones take up 1.9%. Noted time point: blood at routine non-recurrence follow-up after resection. The sequencing used PBMCs, collected at follow-up. The origin of the receptors is a female donor with early-stage non-small cell lung cancer.

As to this clonotype: A read error may produce the germline difference seen at one junction end. This chain joins TRBV9 and TRBJ2-1; either TRBD1 or TRBD2 may fit D (5 bases each). The CDR3 runs to 14 residues. Germline lookup yields CDR1 SGDLS and CDR2 YYNGEE. CDR3 loop: CVSSVGTEYNEQFF. The CDR3 DNA is TGTGTCAGCAGCGTAGGGACGGAATACAATGAGCAGTTCTTC.

This clonotype was picked up many times. The chain is built from TRBV19 and TRBJ2-3, with 8 bases lining up with TRBD1. Germline CDR1 LNHDA, CDR2 SQIVND (reference sequence). With 7 bases clipped from V and 2 bases from J, the junction kept 5 bases outside the gene matches. CDR3 size: 14 residues. The CDR3 sequence is CASTGTGFTDTQYF. Written as DNA, the CDR3 is TGTGCCAGTACCGGGACAGGATTCACAGATACGCAGTATTTT. The full variable domain, with the rest looked up from reference TRBV19 and TRBJ2-3, is DGGITQSPKYLFRKEGQNVTLSCEQNLNHDAMYWYRQDPGQGLRLIYYSQIVNDFQKGDIAEGYSVSREKKESFPLTVTSAQKNPTAFYLCASTGTGFTDTQYFGPGTRLTVL.

This clonotype was counted ten times or more. The rearrangement uses TRBV12-3 or TRBV12-4 and TRBJ1-5; tentative D call: TRBD1 (6 bases). The CDR3 runs to 16 residues. Trimming took off 7 bases at V and 1 base at J, with 17 bases between the two ends. CDR3 sequence: CASTNTGSVSNQPQHF. The DNA for the CDR3 is TGTGCCAGCACCAATACAGGGTCGGTGAGCAATCAGCCCCAGCATTTT.

V is TRBV24-1 and J is TRBJ2-1; no firm D call. The V gene's germline CDR1 is KGHDR and CDR2 SFDVKD. The germline V and J ends were trimmed by 1 base and 6 bases, with 9 bases remaining between them. The CDR3 has 14 amino acids. As DNA, the CDR3 is TGTGCCACCAGTGATTTAGGTTCTTCCAATGAGCAGTTCTTC. Its protein product is CATSDLGSSNEQFF.

In its sample, this clonotype was seen many times. This chain uses TRBV28 with TRBJ2-1; D is perhaps TRBD2 (5 bases). The CDR3 is 10 residues long. V was cut by 8 bases and J by 9 bases, with 8 bases left in between. Germline loops: CDR1 MDHEN, CDR2 SYDVKM. The CDR3 loop reads CASGSGEQFF. The CDR3 DNA sequence: TGTGCCAGCGGGAGTGGTGAGCAGTTCTTC.

This clonotype has at least ten counts. The chain combines TRBV5-1 with TRBJ1-1, with unresolved D. CDR1 is SGHRS, CDR2 YFSETQ, per germline. V gave up 2 bases and J gave up 1 base, with 9 bases separating them. The CDR3 extends over 14 amino acids. The DNA of the CDR3 is TGCGCCAGCAGCTTACTACCCGGGAACACTGAAGCTTTCTTT. Translating gives CASSLLPGNTEAFF. The full variable domain, rest sourced from reference TRBV5-1 and TRBJ1-1, is KAGVTQTPRYLIKTRGQQVTLSCSPISGHRSVSWYQQTPGQGLQFLFEYFSETQRNKGNFPGRFSGRQFSNSRSEMNVSTLELGDSALYLCASSLLPGNTEAFFGQGTRLTVV.

This clonotype was observed many times. The rearrangement uses TRBV5-1 and TRBJ1-2; D unresolved. Trimming left V 0 bases short and J 2 bases short, with 11 bases between. CDR1 SGHRS and CDR2 YFSETQ come from the germline V gene. The length of the CDR3 is 15 residues. CDR3 region: CASSLGNTGNYGYTF. In DNA form, the CDR3 reads TGCGCCAGCAGCTTGGGAAATACGGGAAACTATGGCTACACCTTC.

The rearrangement uses TRBV12-5 and TRBJ2-1; tentatively, D is TRBD1 or TRBD2 (6 bases each). CDR1 is LGHNT and CDR2 is FRNRAP in the germline V gene. The CDR3 spans 12 residues. V was trimmed by 7 bases and J by 9 bases, leaving 13 bases between them. The DNA for the CDR3 is TGTGCTAGTGCTGGAGGAGGGGGTGAGCAGTTCTTC. This translates into CASAGGGGEQFF.

This clonotype was detected only a few times. The junction departs from germline at one end; a sequencing error may be responsible. The chain carries TRBV19 and TRBJ2-7; 11 nucleotides match TRBD2. The CDR3 runs to 16 residues. Germline CDR1 LNHDA, CDR2 SQIVND (reference sequence). CDR3 coding DNA: TGTGCCAGTAGTCCGGTAACTAGCGGGGGAACCTACGCGCAGTACTTC. Its protein is CASSPVTSGGTYAQYF.

This chain links TRBV5-1 with TRBJ1-1, with 7 bases lining up with TRBD1. The V gene's germline CDR1 is SGHRS and CDR2 YFSETQ. The junction had 10 bases not matched to a gene; V was cut back by 5 bases and J by 0 bases. CDR3 size: 16 residues. CDR3 coding DNA: TGCGCCAGCAGACCGTACCGGGACAGTATGAACACTGAAGCTTTCTTT. It codes for CASRPYRDSMNTEAFF.

This clonotype was counted ten times or more. The chain couples TRBV7-9 to TRBJ2-1; D remains unclear. The CDR3 extends over 11 amino acids. V was cut by 9 bases and J by 15 bases, with 18 bases left in between. CDR1 and CDR2 (germline): SEHNR, FQNEAQ (reference sequence). Here the CDR3 DNA reads TGTGCCAGTCAGCTTGAAAGTTATGGGTTCTTC. Translation gives CASQLESYGFF.

The chain uses TRBV5-1 and TRBJ2-5; perhaps TRBD1 as D (7 bases). The CDR3 is made up of 16 amino acids. The germline V and J ends were trimmed by 5 bases and 2 bases, with 19 bases remaining between them. CDR1 is SGHRS and CDR2 is YFSETQ in the germline V gene. CDR3 amino acids: CASSRRGAGGQETQYF. The CDR3 DNA sequence: TGCGCCAGCAGTCGCAGGGGGGCAGGGGGACAAGAGACCCAGTACTTC.

V and J are TRBV12-3 or TRBV12-4 and TRBJ2-2; D may be TRBD2 (6 bases). The CDR3 is 14 amino acids. Trimming pared 4 bases from V and 1 base from J, leaving 7 bases between. Written as DNA, the CDR3 is TGTGCCAGCAGTTGGCGGGAGAACACCGGGGAGCTGTTTTTT. Encoded protein: CASSWRENTGELFF.

This clonotype was detected a few times. V and J are TRBV6-5 and TRBJ2-7, with 7 bases lining up with TRBD1. The CDR3 contains 14 residues. The germline V gene encodes CDR1 MNHEY and CDR2 SVGAGI. J was trimmed by 3 bases and V by 7 bases; bases with no gene match: 9. CDR3 amino acids: CASTGQATNYEQYF. For the CDR3, the DNA is TGTGCCAGCACTGGACAGGCGACGAACTACGAGCAGTACTTC.

This chain uses TRBV7-3 with TRBJ2-7, with TRBD1 as a possible D gene (5 bases). V lost 0 bases and J 4 bases, leaving 13 bases between the germline ends. CDR3 size: 15 residues. The germline V gene encodes CDR1 SGHTA and CDR2 FQGTGA. The CDR3 DNA follows: TGTGCCAGCAGCTTAACTGGACACCGCCCGTACGAGCAGTACTTC. As protein: CASSLTGHRPYEQYF.

This clonotype was counted ten times or more. The chain combines TRBV18 with TRBJ1-1, with 11 bases identical to TRBD1. Germline-derived CDR1 and CDR2 are KGHSH and LQKENI. Trimming at V came to 7 bases and at J to 7 bases, leaving 8 bases not matched to a gene. The CDR3 extends over 14 amino acids. For the CDR3, the DNA is TGTGCCAGCTTCCGGACAGGGGGCGGGGGTGAAGCTTTCTTT. Amino acid sequence: CASFRTGGGGEAFF.

A few counts support this clonotype. The chain couples TRBV12-3 or TRBV12-4 to TRBJ2-1, with 7 bases fitting TRBD2. The CDR3 loop spans 15 amino acids. V lost 4 bases, J lost 0 bases, and 3 bases stayed unmatched. CDR3 sequence (DNA): TGTGCCAGCAGTTGGGGAGGGAGCTCCTACAATGAGCAGTTCTTC. It specifies CASSWGGSSYNEQFF.

This clonotype was counted only a few times. The chain employs TRBV12-3 or TRBV12-4 and TRBJ2-3, with unresolved D. The CDR3 covers 12 residues. Between the trimmed V and J ends, which lost 4 bases and 3 bases, there was a span of 5 bases. In DNA, the CDR3 is TGTGCCAGCAGTTCCTGGACAGATACGCAGTATTTT. Its translation is CASSSWTDTQYF.

This clonotype showed up many times. This chain joins TRBV20-1 and TRBJ2-5, with D maybe TRBD1 (6 bases). Per germline, CDR1 DFQATT and CDR2 SNEGSKA (reference sequence). V dropped 0 bases and J dropped 0 bases, with 11 bases sitting between them. The CDR3 totals 15 residues. CDR3 DNA sequence: TGCAGTGCTAGAGACCCGACAGGAAACCAAGAGACCCAGTACTTC. It encodes CSARDPTGNQETQYF.